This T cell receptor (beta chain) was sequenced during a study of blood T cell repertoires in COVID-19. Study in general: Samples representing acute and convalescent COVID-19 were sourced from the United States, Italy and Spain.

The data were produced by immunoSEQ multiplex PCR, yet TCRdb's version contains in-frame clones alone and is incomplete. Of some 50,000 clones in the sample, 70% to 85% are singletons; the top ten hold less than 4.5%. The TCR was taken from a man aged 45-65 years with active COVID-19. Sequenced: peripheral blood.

The CDR3 DNA reads as TGCGCCAGCAGCCAAGAGGGGACTAGGCATTCCGTTGAGCAGTTCTTC. Translation: CASSQEGTRHSVEQFF. This sequence joins TRBV4-3 and TRBJ2-1; 8 nucleotides align to TRBD2. The CDR3 contains 16 residues. The germline gives CDR1 LGHNA, CDR2 YSLEER. With 0 bases clipped from V and 9 bases from J, the junction kept 10 bases outside the gene matches.